These T cell receptor beta chains were read from a single sample in a study of OX40 agonist ivuxolimab in advanced cancers. Profiling relied on immunoSEQ multiplex PCR, and the TCRdb table lists in-frame clones only, not all of them. The sample has some 90,000 clones, more than 70% seen once. Here the sequenced sample was CD4+ or CD8+ T cells sorted from blood, taken in a trial of the OX40 agonist ivuxolimab. Receptors were obtained from an adult with an advanced solid tumor such as melanoma, head and neck, liver or kidney cancer. Both conserved end residues are part of each CDR3. The D gene is left open where the match is weak. Clone size is given for some rows only: seen once, a few or many times, or a class if the clone is expanded.

J | size | V | D | CDR3 | DNA
TRBJ1-1 | once | TRBV9 | TRBD1 | CASSVGQGNTEAFF | TGTGCCAGCAGCGTGGGACAGGGAAACACTGAAGCTTTCTTT
TRBJ2-3 | NA | TRBV5-4 | NA | CASSLASRPSTDTQYF | TGTGCCAGCAGCTTGGCCAGCCGTCCTAGCACAGATACGCAGTATTTT
TRBJ1-1 | NA | TRBV5-1 | TRBD1 | CASSGRAGTAIEAFF | TGCGCCAGCAGCGGGAGGGCCGGGACAGCCATAGAAGCTTTCTTT
TRBJ1-2 | once | TRBV30 | NA | CAWLFGRTYGYTF | TGTGCCTGGCTATTCGGAAGGACCTATGGCTACACCTTC
TRBJ2-3 | NA | TRBV30 | NA | CAWTGTHSTDTQYF | TGTGCCTGGACCGGGACACATAGCACAGATACGCAGTATTTT
TRBJ1-3 | NA | TRBV6-1 | NA | CASSEAGLSSGNTIYF | TGTGCCAGCAGTGAAGCAGGGTTAAGCTCTGGAAACACCATATATTTT
TRBJ2-7 | NA | TRBV7-3 | NA | CASSQGHSMEQYF | TGTGCCAGCTCGCAGGGACACTCCATGGAGCAGTACTTC
TRBJ1-2 | few | TRBV18 | TRBD1 | CASSPPNFFDREGNYGYTF | TGTGCCAGCTCACCGCCGAACTTCTTTGACAGGGAGGGAAACTATGGCTACACCTTC
TRBJ2-3 | once | TRBV9 | NA | CASSVDSRTDTQYF | TGTGCCAGCAGCGTAGATTCTCGTACAGATACGCAGTATTTT
TRBJ2-5 | NA | TRBV7-2 | TRBD1 | CASRLPGQGLETQYF | TGTGCCAGCAGGTTACCGGGACAGGGGCTGGAGACCCAGTACTTC
TRBJ1-2 | NA | TRBV2 | NA | CASSEGRGRNYGYTF | TGTGCCAGCAGTGAAGGCAGGGGTCGAAACTATGGCTACACCTTC
TRBJ2-5 | NA | TRBV6-5 | NA | CASSYFFEETQYF | TGTGCCAGCAGTTACTTTTTCGAAGAGACCCAGTACTTC
TRBJ2-7 | once | TRBV6-1 | TRBD2 | CASSRREDSYEQYF | TGTGCCAGCAGTCGGCGGGAGGACTCCTACGAGCAGTACTTC
TRBJ2-7 | NA | TRBV11-3 | TRBD2 | CASSLASGETYEQYF | TGTGCCAGCAGCTTAGCCAGCGGGGAAACCTACGAGCAGTACTTC
TRBJ1-3 | NA | TRBV11-2 | NA | CASSPGRASGNTIYF | TGTGCCAGCAGCCCGGGACGGGCCTCTGGAAACACCATATATTTT
TRBJ2-5 | NA | TRBV10-3 | NA | CAIRGAGETQYF | TGTGCCATCCGGGGGGCCGGAGAGACCCAGTACTTC